The clone carrying this TCR beta chain has at least ten counts. Its antigen remains unidentified. This record comes from a study of T-cell memory formation after mild COVID-19. Background on the study: Among the donors, TCR clusters were largely specific to each donor.

Study-level findings and limits: Day 15 to 85 contracting clones showed balanced CD4/CD8; day 15 to 37 expanders favored CD4+. Cross-reactive memory seemingly joined, as some responding clones were found in pre-infection memory. CD4+ contracting clones were mainly CM and EM; CD8+ ones, EMRA.

One entry per CDR3 protein, called by TCRdb with MiXCR from the 5' RACE reads. Of under 300,000 distinct CDR3 sequences in the sample, about a sixth are singletons; the top ten hold 3.5% to 4%. This sequence originates from a man aged 18 to 30 who had mild COVID-19 (a few samples of this study predate the infection). Cell type and time point are not known. The sample comprised PBMCs or a T cell subset sorted from them (not recorded which).

The chain's CDR3 is CASSPQGNYGYTF. Written as DNA, the CDR3 is TGTGCCAGCAGCCCCCAGGGAAACTATGGCTACACCTTC. The chain carries TRBV11-2 and TRBJ1-2, with D possibly being TRBD1 (5 bases). V lost 5 bases and J 2 bases, leaving 9 bases between the germline ends. The length of the CDR3 is 13 residues. Germline V lookup: CDR1 SGHAT, CDR2 FQNNGV.